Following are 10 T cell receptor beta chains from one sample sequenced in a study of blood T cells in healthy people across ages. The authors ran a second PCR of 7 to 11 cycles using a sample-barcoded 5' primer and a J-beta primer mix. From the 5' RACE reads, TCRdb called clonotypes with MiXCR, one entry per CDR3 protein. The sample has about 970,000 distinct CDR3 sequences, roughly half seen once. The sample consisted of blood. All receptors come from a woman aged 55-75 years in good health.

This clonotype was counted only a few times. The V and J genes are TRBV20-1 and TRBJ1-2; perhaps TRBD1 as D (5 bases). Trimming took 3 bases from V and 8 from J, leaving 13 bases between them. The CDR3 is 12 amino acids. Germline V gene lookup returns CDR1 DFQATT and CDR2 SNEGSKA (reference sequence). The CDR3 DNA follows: TGCAGTGCTAGGGACGGGGGGAGGGGCTACACCTTC. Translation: CSARDGGRGYTF.

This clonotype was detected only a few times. The CDR3 DNA follows: TGCGCCAGCAGCCAAGACCCAACCCTTAGCGGGGAACCTAGCACAGATACGCAGTATTTT. Amino acid sequence: CASSQDPTLSGEPSTDTQYF. V is TRBV4-3 and J is TRBJ2-3, with 8 bases lining up with TRBD2. The CDR3 loop spans 20 amino acids. CDR1 LGHNA and CDR2 YSLEER come from the germline V gene. V was pared by 0 bases and J by 0 bases, with 14 bases of the junction left unmatched.

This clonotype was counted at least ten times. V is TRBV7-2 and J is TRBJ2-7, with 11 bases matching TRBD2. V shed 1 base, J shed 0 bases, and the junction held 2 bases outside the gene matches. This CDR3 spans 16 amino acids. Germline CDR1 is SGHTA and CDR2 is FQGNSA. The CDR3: CASSLGTSGSSYEQYF. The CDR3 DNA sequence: TGTGCCAGCAGCTTAGGAACTAGCGGGAGCTCCTACGAGCAGTACTTC. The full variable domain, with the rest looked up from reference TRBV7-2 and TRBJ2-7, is GAGVSQSPSNKVTEKGKDVELRCDPISGHTALYWYRQSLGQGLEFLIYFQGNSAPDKSGLPSDRFSAERTGGSVSTLTIQRTQQEDSAVYLCASSLGTSGSSYEQYFGPGTRLTVT.

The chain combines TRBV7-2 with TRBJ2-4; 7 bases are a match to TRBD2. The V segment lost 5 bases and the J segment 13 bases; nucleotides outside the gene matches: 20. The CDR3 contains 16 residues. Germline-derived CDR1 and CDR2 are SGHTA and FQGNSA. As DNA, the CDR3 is TGTGCCAGCAGCCCGTCCTTTTCCAGCGGGATCGGTGGGCAGTACTTC. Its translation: CASSPSFSSGIGGQYF.

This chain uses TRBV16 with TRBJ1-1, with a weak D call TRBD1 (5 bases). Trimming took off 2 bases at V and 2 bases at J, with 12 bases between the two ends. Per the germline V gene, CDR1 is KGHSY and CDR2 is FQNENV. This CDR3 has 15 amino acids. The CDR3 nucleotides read TGTGCCAGCAGCCAAGCGTTCCGGACAAACACTGAAGCTTTCTTT. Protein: CASSQAFRTNTEAFF. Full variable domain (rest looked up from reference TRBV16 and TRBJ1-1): GEEVAQTPKHLVRGEGQKAKLYCAPIKGHSYVFWYQQVLKNEFKFLISFQNENVFDETGMPKERFSAKCLPNSPCSLEIQATKLEDSAVYFCASSQAFRTNTEAFFGQGTRLTVV.

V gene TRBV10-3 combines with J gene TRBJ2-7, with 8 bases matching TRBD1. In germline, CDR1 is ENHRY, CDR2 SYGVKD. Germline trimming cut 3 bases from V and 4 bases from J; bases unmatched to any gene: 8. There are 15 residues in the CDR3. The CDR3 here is CAISDHADRAYEQYF. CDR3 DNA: TGTGCCATCAGTGACCACGCGGACAGGGCGTACGAGCAGTACTTC.

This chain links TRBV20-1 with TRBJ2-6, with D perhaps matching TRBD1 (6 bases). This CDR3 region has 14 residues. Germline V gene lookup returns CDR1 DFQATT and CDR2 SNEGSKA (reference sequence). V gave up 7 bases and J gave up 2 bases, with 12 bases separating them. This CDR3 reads CSVITGTGANVLTF. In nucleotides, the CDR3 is TGCAGTGTGATTACAGGGACTGGGGCCAACGTCCTGACTTTC.

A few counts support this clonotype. CDR3 sequence (DNA): TGTGCCAGCAGCCAAGTGGCAGCCAAAAACATTCAGTACTTC. Its protein is CASSQVAAKNIQYF. The chain has TRBV14 and TRBJ2-4; D is unresolved. V gave up 1 base and J gave up 0 bases, with 4 bases separating them. Germline values: CDR1 SGHDN, CDR2 FVKESK. The CDR3 length is 14 residues.

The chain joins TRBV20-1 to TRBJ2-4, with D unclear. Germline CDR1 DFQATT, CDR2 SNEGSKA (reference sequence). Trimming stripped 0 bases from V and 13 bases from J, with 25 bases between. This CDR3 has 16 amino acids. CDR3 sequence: CSARDLRRSDNVVQYF. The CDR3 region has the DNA TGCAGTGCTAGAGATCTAAGGCGGTCTGACAATGTCGTGCAGTACTTC.

In DNA, the CDR3 is TGTGCCAGCAGCCAATCGACAGGGCCCACTGAAGCTTTCTTT. Its protein product is CASSQSTGPTEAFF. The chain recombines TRBV3-1 with TRBJ1-1; 7 nucleotides line up with TRBD1. The J segment lost 4 bases and the V segment lost 2 bases, leaving 4 bases of the junction unmatched. The CDR3 sequence is 14 residues long. In germline, CDR1 is LGHDT, CDR2 YNNKEL (reference sequence).